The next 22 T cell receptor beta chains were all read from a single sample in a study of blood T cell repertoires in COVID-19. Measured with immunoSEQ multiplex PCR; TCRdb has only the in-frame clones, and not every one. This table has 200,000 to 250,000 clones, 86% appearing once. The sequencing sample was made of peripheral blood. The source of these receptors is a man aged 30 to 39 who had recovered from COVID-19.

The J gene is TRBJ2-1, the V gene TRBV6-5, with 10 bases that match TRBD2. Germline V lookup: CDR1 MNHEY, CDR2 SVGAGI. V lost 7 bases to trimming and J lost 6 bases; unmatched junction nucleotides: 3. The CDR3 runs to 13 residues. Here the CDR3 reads CASKRGGVNEQFF. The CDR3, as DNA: TGTGCCAGCAAGCGGGGGGGGGTCAATGAGCAGTTCTTC.

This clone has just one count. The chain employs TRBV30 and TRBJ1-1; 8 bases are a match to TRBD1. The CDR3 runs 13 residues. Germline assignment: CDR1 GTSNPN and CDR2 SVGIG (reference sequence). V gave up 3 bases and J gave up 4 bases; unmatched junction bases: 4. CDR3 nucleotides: TGTGCCTGGAGCGACAGGGGAGGCACTGAAGCTTTCTTT. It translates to CAWSDRGGTEAFF. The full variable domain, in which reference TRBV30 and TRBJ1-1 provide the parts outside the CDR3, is SQTIHQWPATLVQPVGSPLSLECTVEGTSNPNLYWYRQAAGRGLQLLFYSVGIGQISSEVPQNLSASRPQDRQFILSSKKLLLSDSGFYLCAWSDRGGTEAFFGQGTRLTVV.

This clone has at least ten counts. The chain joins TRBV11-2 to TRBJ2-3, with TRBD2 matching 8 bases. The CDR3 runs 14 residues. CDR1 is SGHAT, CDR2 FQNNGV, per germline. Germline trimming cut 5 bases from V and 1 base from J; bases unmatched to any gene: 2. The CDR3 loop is CASSPGGGTDTQYF. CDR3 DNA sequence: TGTGCCAGCAGCCCGGGAGGGGGCACAGATACGCAGTATTTT.

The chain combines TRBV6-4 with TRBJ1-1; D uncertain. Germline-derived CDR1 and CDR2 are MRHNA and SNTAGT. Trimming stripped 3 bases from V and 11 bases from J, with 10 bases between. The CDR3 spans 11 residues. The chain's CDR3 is CASSEGGGAFF. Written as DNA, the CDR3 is TGTGCCAGCAGTGAAGGCGGTGGGGCTTTCTTT.

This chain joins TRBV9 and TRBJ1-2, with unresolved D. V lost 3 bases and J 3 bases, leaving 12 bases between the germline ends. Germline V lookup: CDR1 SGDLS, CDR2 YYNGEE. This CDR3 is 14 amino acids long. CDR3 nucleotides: TGTGCCAGCAGCGGGACTCTGTTGGACTATGGCTACACCTTC. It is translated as CASSGTLLDYGYTF.

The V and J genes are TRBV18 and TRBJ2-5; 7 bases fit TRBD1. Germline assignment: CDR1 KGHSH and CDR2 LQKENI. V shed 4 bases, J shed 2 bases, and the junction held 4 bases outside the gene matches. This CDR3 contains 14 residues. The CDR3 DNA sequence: TGTGCCAGCTCACGGACAGGAATACAAGAGACCCAGTACTTC. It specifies CASSRTGIQETQYF. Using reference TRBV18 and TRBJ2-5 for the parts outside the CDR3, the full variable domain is NAGVMQNPRHLVRRRGQEARLRCSPMKGHSHVYWYRQLPEEGLKFMVYLQKENIIDESGMPKERFSAEFPKEGPSILRIQQVVRGDSAAYFCASSRTGIQETQYFGPGTRLLVL.

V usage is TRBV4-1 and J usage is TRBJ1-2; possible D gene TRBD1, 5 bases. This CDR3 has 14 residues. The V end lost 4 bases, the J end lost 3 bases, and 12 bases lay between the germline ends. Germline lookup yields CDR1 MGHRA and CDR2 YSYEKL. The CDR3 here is CASSPPREDYGYTF. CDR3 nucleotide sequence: TGCGCCAGCAGCCCCCCCAGGGAGGACTATGGCTACACCTTC.

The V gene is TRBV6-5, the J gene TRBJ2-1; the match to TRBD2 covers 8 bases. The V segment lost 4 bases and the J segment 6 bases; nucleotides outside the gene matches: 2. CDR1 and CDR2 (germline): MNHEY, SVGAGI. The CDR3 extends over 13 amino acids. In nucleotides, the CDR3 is TGTGCCAGCAGTTTCCGGGGGGGCAATGAGCAGTTCTTC. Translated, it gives CASSFRGGNEQFF.

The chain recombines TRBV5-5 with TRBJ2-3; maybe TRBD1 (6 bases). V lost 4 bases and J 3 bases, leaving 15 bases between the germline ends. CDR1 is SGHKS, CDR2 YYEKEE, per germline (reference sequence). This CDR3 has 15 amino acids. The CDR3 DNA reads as TGTGCCAGCAGCCCGGCCCCCACAGGGACAGATACGCAGTATTTT. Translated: CASSPAPTGTDTQYF.

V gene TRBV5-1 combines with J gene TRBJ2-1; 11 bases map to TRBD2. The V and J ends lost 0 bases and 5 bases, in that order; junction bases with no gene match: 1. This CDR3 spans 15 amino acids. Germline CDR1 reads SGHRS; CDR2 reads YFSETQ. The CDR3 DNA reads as TGCGCCAGCAGCTTGGGACTAGCGGGGCACAATGAGCAGTTCTTC. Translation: CASSLGLAGHNEQFF.

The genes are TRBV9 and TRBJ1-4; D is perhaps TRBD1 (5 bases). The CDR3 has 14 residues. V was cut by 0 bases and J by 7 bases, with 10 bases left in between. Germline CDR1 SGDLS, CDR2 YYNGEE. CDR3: CASSVGQGIEKLFF. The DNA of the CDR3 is TGTGCCAGCAGCGTAGGGCAGGGCATTGAAAAACTGTTTTTT.

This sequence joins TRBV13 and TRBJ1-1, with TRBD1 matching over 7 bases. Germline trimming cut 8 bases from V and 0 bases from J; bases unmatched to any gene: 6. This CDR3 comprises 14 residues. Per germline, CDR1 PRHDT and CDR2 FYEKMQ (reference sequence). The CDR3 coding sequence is TGTGCCAGCTCGACAGGGCTCATGAACACTGAAGCTTTCTTT. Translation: CASSTGLMNTEAFF.

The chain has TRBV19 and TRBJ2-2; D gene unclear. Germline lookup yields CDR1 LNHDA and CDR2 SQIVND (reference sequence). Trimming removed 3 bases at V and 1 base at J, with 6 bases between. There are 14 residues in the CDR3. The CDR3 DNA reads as TGTGCCAGTAGTATCTGGCAGAACACCGGGGAGCTGTTTTTT. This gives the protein CASSIWQNTGELFF.

CDR3: CASSSGQNEKLFF. The CDR3 region has the DNA TGTGCCAGCTCCTCCGGACAGAATGAAAAACTGTTTTTT. This chain connects TRBV18 to TRBJ1-4; tentatively, D is TRBD1 (6 bases). V gave up 6 bases and J gave up 5 bases, with 10 bases separating them. The CDR3 totals 13 residues. CDR1 KGHSH and CDR2 LQKENI come from the germline V gene.

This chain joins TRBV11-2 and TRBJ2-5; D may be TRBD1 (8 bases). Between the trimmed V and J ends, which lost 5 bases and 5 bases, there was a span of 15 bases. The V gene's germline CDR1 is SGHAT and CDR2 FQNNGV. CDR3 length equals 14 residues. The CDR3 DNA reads TGTGCCAGCAGCAAAACACAGGGGGGGGAGACCCAGTACTTC. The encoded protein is CASSKTQGGETQYF.

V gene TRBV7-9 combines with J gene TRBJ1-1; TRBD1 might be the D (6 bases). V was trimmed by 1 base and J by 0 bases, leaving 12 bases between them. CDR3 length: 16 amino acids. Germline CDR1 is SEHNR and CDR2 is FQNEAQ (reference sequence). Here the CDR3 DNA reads TGTGCCAGCAGCTTAGGGAACAGGGCTTTGAACACTGAAGCTTTCTTT. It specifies CASSLGNRALNTEAFF. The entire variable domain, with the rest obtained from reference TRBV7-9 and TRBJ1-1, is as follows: DTGVSQNPRHKITKRGQNVTFRCDPISEHNRLYWYRQTLGQGPEFLTYFQNEAQLEKSRLLSDRFSAERPKGSFSTLEIQRTEQGDSAMYLCASSLGNRALNTEAFFGQGTRLTVV.

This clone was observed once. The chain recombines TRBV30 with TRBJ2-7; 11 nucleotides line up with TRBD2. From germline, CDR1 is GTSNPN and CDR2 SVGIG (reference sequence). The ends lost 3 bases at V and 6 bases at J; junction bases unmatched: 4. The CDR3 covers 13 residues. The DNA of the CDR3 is TGTGCCTGGAGGACTAGCGGGGCCCCCGAGCAGTACTTC. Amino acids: CAWRTSGAPEQYF. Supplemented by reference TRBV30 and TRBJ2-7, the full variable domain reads SQTIHQWPATLVQPVGSPLSLECTVEGTSNPNLYWYRQAAGRGLQLLFYSVGIGQISSEVPQNLSASRPQDRQFILSSKKLLLSDSGFYLCAWRTSGAPEQYFGPGTRLTVT.

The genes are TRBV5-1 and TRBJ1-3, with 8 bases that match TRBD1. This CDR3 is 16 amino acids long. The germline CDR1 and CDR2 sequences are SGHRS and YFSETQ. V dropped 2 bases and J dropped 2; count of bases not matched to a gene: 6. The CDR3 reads CASSFGQGRTGNTIYF. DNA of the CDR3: TGCGCCAGCAGCTTTGGACAGGGAAGGACTGGAAACACCATATATTTT.

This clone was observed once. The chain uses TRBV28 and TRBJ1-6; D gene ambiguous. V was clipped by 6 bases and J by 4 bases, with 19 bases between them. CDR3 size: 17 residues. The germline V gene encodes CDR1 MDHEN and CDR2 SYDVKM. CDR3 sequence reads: CASSPGGVTGYNSPLHF. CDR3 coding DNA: TGTGCCAGCAGCCCCGGTGGGGTAACGGGGTATAATTCACCCCTCCACTTT.

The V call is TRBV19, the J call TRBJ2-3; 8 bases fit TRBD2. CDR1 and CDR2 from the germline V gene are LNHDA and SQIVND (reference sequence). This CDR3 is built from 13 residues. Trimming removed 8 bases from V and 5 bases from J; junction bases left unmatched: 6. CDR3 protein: CASREGGGDTQYF. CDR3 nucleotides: TGTGCCAGTCGGGAGGGAGGGGGAGATACGCAGTATTTT.

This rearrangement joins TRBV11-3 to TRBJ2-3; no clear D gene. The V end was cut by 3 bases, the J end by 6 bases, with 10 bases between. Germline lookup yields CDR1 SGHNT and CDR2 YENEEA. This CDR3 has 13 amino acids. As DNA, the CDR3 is TGTGCCAGCAGCTTTCAGCACGGGGATACGCAGTATTTT. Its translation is CASSFQHGDTQYF.

As DNA, the CDR3 is TGTGCCAGCAGCTTCGTCTCTAGCGGGGACTACGAGCAGTACTTC. Amino acids: CASSFVSSGDYEQYF. This rearrangement joins TRBV5-5 to TRBJ2-7; the match to TRBD2 covers 9 bases. Per germline, CDR1 SGHKS and CDR2 YYEKEE (reference sequence). V lost 2 bases, J lost 3 bases, and 6 bases stayed unmatched. The CDR3 covers 15 residues.